This is a list of T cell receptor beta chains from one sample in a study of blood T cell repertoires in COVID-19. Generated by immunoSEQ multiplex PCR, the TCRdb table keeps only in-frame clones and is missing some. The data hold about 81,000 clones, with 91% observed a single time. The sequenced sample was peripheral blood. These receptors all stem from a woman in her forties or fifties in a cohort sampled during active COVID-19. Both conserved end residues are part of each CDR3. The D gene is left open where the match is weak. The listing skips clone size in some rows; elsewhere it reads once, few, many or a size class.

clone size | D gene | J gene | V gene | CDR3 protein | CDR3 DNA
. | TRBD1 | TRBJ1-5 | TRBV9 | CASSLTGGFGQPQHF | TGTGCCAGCAGCCTGACAGGGGGCTTCGGGCAGCCCCAGCATTTT
. | . | TRBJ1-4 | TRBV30 | CAWSVLGDTEKLFF | TGTGCCTGGAGTGTACTTGGGGACACCGAAAAACTGTTTTTT
. | . | TRBJ2-5 | TRBV19 | CASSTQLQETQYF | TGTGCCAGTAGTACCCAACTCCAAGAGACCCAGTACTTC
. | . | TRBJ2-6 | TRBV7-7 | CASSSGGAGANVLTF | TGTGCTAGCTCCTCTGGCGGGGCTGGGGCCAACGTCCTGACTTTC
. | TRBD1 | TRBJ1-1 | TRBV3-1/TRBV3-2 | CASSRGQENTEAFF | TGTGCCAGCAGCCGAGGACAGGAGAACACTGAAGCTTTCTTT
. | TRBD2 | TRBJ2-5 | TRBV19 | CASSLGLAGGFQETQYF | TGTGCCAGTAGTTTGGGACTAGCGGGAGGTTTCCAAGAGACCCAGTACTTC
. | TRBD1 | TRBJ2-7 | TRBV15 | CATSRDPTGGGEKQYF | TGTGCCACCAGCAGAGATCCCACAGGGGGTGGGGAAAAGCAGTACTTC
. | TRBD1 | TRBJ1-1 | TRBV10-3 | CAIQDRVFSEAFF | TGTGCCATTCAGGACAGGGTTTTTTCTGAAGCTTTCTTT
. | . | TRBJ1-5 | TRBV5-1 | CASSLGHNQPQHF | TGCGCCAGCAGCTTGGGACATAATCAGCCCCAGCATTTT
. | . | TRBJ2-3 | TRBV10-3 | CAIKGEVGTDTQYF | TGTGCCATCAAAGGGGAAGTCGGCACAGATACGCAGTATTTT
. | . | TRBJ2-1 | TRBV20-1 | CSARGGGEQFF | TGCAGTGCTAGGGGAGGAGGTGAGCAGTTCTTC
. | . | TRBJ2-1 | TRBV12-5 | CASGSRGNEQFF | TGTGCTAGTGGTTCCCGGGGGAATGAGCAGTTCTTC
. | . | TRBJ1-5 | TRBV28 | CASNKAGIYQPQHF | TGTGCCAGCAACAAGGCCGGGATTTATCAGCCCCAGCATTTT
. | . | TRBJ2-5 | TRBV11-2 | CASSLLGWKEETQYF | TGTGCCAGCAGCTTACTAGGCTGGAAAGAAGAGACCCAGTACTTC
. | . | TRBJ1-1 | TRBV12-3/TRBV12-4 | CASSFSGPGAFF | TGTGCCAGCAGTTTTTCAGGGCCCGGGGCTTTCTTT
. | . | TRBJ1-1 | TRBV29-1 | CSAGVNTEAFF | TGCAGCGCCGGGGTGAACACTGAAGCTTTCTTT
. | TRBD2 | TRBJ2-7 | TRBV5-1 | CASSPSGTYEQYF | TGCGCCAGCAGCCCTAGCGGTACCTACGAGCAGTACTTC
. | TRBD1 | TRBJ2-3 | TRBV9 | CASSVVGQATDTQYF | TGTGCCAGCAGCGTAGTGGGACAGGCAACAGATACGCAGTATTTT
. | . | TRBJ2-5 | TRBV10-3 | CAIAQAIQETQYF | TGTGCCATCGCTCAGGCTATACAAGAGACCCAGTACTTC
. | . | TRBJ1-4 | TRBV19 | CASKMGLRGEKLFF | TGTGCCAGTAAAATGGGCCTCCGGGGTGAAAAACTGTTTTTT
. | . | TRBJ2-1 | TRBV4-1 | CASRHRDLSHEQFF | TGCGCCAGCCGCCACAGGGATTTGAGTCATGAGCAGTTCTTC
. | . | TRBJ1-4 | TRBV6-6 | CASSGRAGGEKLFF | TGTGCCAGCAGTGGCCGGGCTGGAGGGGAAAAACTGTTTTTT
. | TRBD1 | TRBJ1-4 | TRBV19 | CASSRLGQGYEKLFF | TGTGCCAGTAGTAGATTGGGACAGGGATATGAAAAACTGTTTTTT
. | TRBD1 | TRBJ1-2 | TRBV2 | CASSRTGNGYTF | TGTGCCAGCAGCCGGACAGGGAATGGCTACACCTTC
. | . | TRBJ1-1 | TRBV2 | CASISTGNTEAFF | TGTGCCAGCATTAGCACAGGGAACACTGAAGCTTTCTTT
. | . | TRBJ2-7 | TRBV12-3/TRBV12-4 | CASSPVLSGEQYF | TGTGCCAGCAGCCCGGTTCTCAGCGGGGAGCAGTACTTC
. | . | TRBJ2-3 | TRBV2 | CASSQGLTTDTQYF | TGTGCCAGCAGTCAAGGACTGACCACAGATACGCAGTATTTT
few | TRBD1 | TRBJ2-2 | TRBV7-9 | CASSSDRGHNGELFF | TGTGCCAGCAGCTCCGACAGGGGGCATAACGGGGAGCTGTTTTTT
. | . | TRBJ2-7 | TRBV3-1/TRBV3-2 | CASSQVEGEQYF | TGTGCCAGCAGCCAAGTGGAGGGCGAGCAGTACTTC
. | . | TRBJ2-1 | TRBV19 | CASSIARNEQFF | TGTGCCAGTAGTATAGCCCGGAATGAGCAGTTCTTC
. | . | TRBJ2-1 | TRBV14 | CASSQGAKNRQFF | TGTGCCAGCAGCCAAGGGGCTAAGAACCGGCAGTTCTTC
. | . | TRBJ1-1 | TRBV3-1/TRBV3-2 | CASSQARVLGTEAFF | TGTGCCAGCAGTCAGGCCAGGGTATTGGGCACTGAAGCTTTCTTT
. | TRBD2 | TRBJ2-7 | TRBV5-1 | CASGATGGVYEQYF | TGCGCCAGCGGGGCGACCGGGGGGGTTTACGAGCAGTACTTC
. | TRBD1 | TRBJ1-4 | TRBV3-1/TRBV3-2 | CASSQETGSREKLFF | TGTGCCAGCAGCCAGGAGACAGGGTCACGCGAAAAACTGTTTTTT
. | TRBD2 | TRBJ2-1 | TRBV12-3/TRBV12-4 | CASRGLAGEQFF | TGTGCCAGCAGGGGACTAGCGGGGGAGCAGTTCTTC
. | TRBD2 | TRBJ2-3 | TRBV11-2 | CASSSGITQADTQYF | TGTGCCAGCAGTAGCGGGATAACCCAGGCGGATACGCAGTATTTT
once | TRBD1 | TRBJ2-3 | TRBV6-5 | CASSRQGRSTDTQYF | TGTGCCAGCAGTCGACAGGGGCGTAGCACAGATACGCAGTATTTT
. | TRBD1 | TRBJ1-5 | TRBV28 | CASRRDRKYSNQPQHF | TGTGCCAGCAGAAGGGACAGAAAGTATAGCAATCAGCCCCAGCATTTT
. | . | TRBJ1-2 | TRBV3-1/TRBV3-2 | CASSPRGGYGYTF | TGTGCCAGCAGCCCCAGGGGTGGCTATGGCTACACCTTC
. | TRBD2 | TRBJ2-7 | TRBV2 | CASLAGRVYEQYF | TGTGCCAGCCTAGCGGGAAGGGTCTACGAGCAGTACTTC
. | . | TRBJ1-5 | TRBV4-1 | CASSQGRGGSNQPQHF | TGCGCCAGCAGCCAAGGCCGGGGAGGTAGCAATCAGCCCCAGCATTTT
. | TRBD1 | TRBJ2-7 | TRBV19 | CARYLDRTSHSYEQYF | TGTGCCCGATACTTGGACAGGACCAGTCATTCCTACGAGCAGTACTTC
. | TRBD1 | TRBJ2-7 | TRBV18 | CASSLQTAQGEREQYF | TGTGCCAGCTCACTACAAACGGCACAGGGGGAACGCGAGCAGTACTTC
once | TRBD2 | TRBJ2-3 | TRBV3-1/TRBV3-2 | CASSLDGLAGGLSTDTQYF | TGTGCCAGCAGCCTAGACGGACTAGCGGGGGGGCTTAGCACAGATACGCAGTATTTT
. | TRBD2 | TRBJ2-7 | TRBV28 | CASSPTLGGGRYEQYF | TGTGCCAGCAGTCCGACCCTAGGCGGGGGACGGTACGAGCAGTACTTC
. | . | TRBJ1-2 | TRBV19 | CASSIVGRGYGYTF | TGTGCCAGTAGTATAGTTGGCAGAGGTTATGGCTACACCTTC
. | TRBD1 | TRBJ2-5 | TRBV23-1 | CASSQLGQGAGTQYF | TGCGCCAGCAGTCAATTGGGACAGGGGGCCGGGACCCAGTACTTC